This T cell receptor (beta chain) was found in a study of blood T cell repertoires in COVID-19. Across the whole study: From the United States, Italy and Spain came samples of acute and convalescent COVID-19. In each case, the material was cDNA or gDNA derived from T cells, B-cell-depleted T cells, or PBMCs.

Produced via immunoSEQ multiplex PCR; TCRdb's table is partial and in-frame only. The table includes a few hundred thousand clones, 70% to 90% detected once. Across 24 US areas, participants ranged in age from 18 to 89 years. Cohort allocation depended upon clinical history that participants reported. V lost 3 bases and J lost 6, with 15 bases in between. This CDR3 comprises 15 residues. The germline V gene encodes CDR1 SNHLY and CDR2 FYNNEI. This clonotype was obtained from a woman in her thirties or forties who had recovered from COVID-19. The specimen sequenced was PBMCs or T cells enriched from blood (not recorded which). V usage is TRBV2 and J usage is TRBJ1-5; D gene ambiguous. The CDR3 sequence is CASSDRTGHSQPQHF. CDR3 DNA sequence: TGTGCCAGCAGTGACAGGACTGGGCATAGTCAGCCCCAGCATTTT. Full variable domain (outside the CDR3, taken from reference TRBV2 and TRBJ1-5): EPEVTQTPSHQVTQMGQEVILRCVPISNHLYFYWYRQILGQKVEFLVSFYNNEISEKSEIFDDQFSVERPDGSNFTLKIRSTKLEDSAMYFCASSDRTGHSQPQHFGDGTRLSIL.